Each of the 24 T cell receptor beta chains below was sequenced from the same sample in a study of STAT5B mutations in CD4+ large granular lymphocyte leukemia. Sequenced by immunoSEQ multiplex PCR; TCRdb stores in-frame clones only, minus some. The sample includes tens of thousands of clones, approximately 72% of them seen just once. The source material was CD4+ T cells from blood buffy coats. The origin of the receptors is a human donor in good health.

This clone was detected only a few times. This chain connects TRBV18 to TRBJ2-7; D might be TRBD1 (6 bases). CDR3 length equals 13 residues. The V gene's germline CDR1 is KGHSH and CDR2 LQKENI. The ends were cut back, 5 bases at V and 5 bases at J, with 13 bases in the middle. CDR3: CASSSLQGDEQYF. The DNA of the CDR3 is TGTGCCAGCTCATCCTTACAGGGCGACGAGCAGTACTTC.

V and J are TRBV28 and TRBJ1-4, with 7 positions matching TRBD1. CDR1 MDHEN and CDR2 SYDVKM come from the germline V gene. Germline trimming cut 11 bases from V and 4 bases from J; bases unmatched to any gene: 7. The CDR3 consists of 13 residues. The CDR3 reads CAGGTDFNEKLFF. The CDR3 DNA sequence: TGTGCCGGGGGGACAGACTTTAATGAAAAACTGTTTTTT.

This sequence joins TRBV7-8 and TRBJ2-1, with TRBD1 matching 7 bases. Germline loops: CDR1 SGHVS, CDR2 FQNEAQ. V gave up 1 base and J gave up 3 bases; unmatched junction bases: 15. CDR3 length: 19 amino acids. Here the CDR3 reads CASSLVILRIRDSYNEQFF. DNA for the CDR3: TGTGCCAGCAGCTTAGTTATCCTCCGGATCCGGGACAGCTACAATGAGCAGTTCTTC.

This clone was seen a few times. As DNA, the CDR3 is TGTGCCAGAAGCCGCGGGACTAGCGTTTCCTACGAGCAGTACTTC. Translation: CARSRGTSVSYEQYF. The chain uses TRBV5-3 and TRBJ2-7, with 10 bases identical to TRBD2. TRBV5-3 is classed as an ORF, of uncertain function. The V segment lost 4 bases and the J segment 1 base; nucleotides outside the gene matches: 5. This CDR3 has 15 amino acids.

V usage is TRBV19 and J usage is TRBJ2-7; D remains unclear. Germline V gene data show CDR1 as LNHDA and CDR2 as SQIVND (reference sequence). The CDR3 contains 14 residues. The V gene lost 2 bases and the J gene lost 2 bases, with 10 bases spanning the gap. CDR3: CASSIRARAYEQYF. The CDR3 nucleotides are TGTGCCAGTAGTATACGGGCCAGAGCCTACGAGCAGTACTTC.

Note on this clone: One end of the junction fails to match germline, which may point to a read error. CDR3 amino acids: CASSLGVSGTQYF. The CDR3 DNA reads as TGTGCCAGCAGCCTAGGCGTCTCCGGGACCCAGTACTTC. This chain uses TRBV13 with TRBJ2-5; D is ambiguous. CDR1 is PRHDT, CDR2 FYEKMQ, per germline (reference sequence). This CDR3 is built from 13 residues.

The chain uses TRBV4-1 and TRBJ2-3; D gene unclear. The CDR3 has 17 residues. With 1 base removed from V and 0 bases from J, the gap between germline ends came to 14 bases. Germline V lookup: CDR1 MGHRA, CDR2 YSYEKL. The CDR3 region has the DNA TGCGCCAGCAGCCAAGTACCCGGATCGGTGAGCACAGATACGCAGTATTTT. Translating it yields CASSQVPGSVSTDTQYF.

J is TRBJ1-6 and V is TRBV2, with D uncertain. This CDR3 has 18 amino acids. Trimming shortened V by 4 bases and J by 0 bases, and 16 bases separated the two germline ends. From germline, CDR1 is SNHLY and CDR2 FYNNEI. The CDR3 is CASSVGFGGSSYNSPLHF. The DNA of the CDR3 is TGTGCCAGCAGTGTGGGATTCGGCGGGAGCTCCTATAATTCACCCCTCCACTTT.

CDR3 in DNA: TGTGCCAGAAGCTTGGGGACAGGCCTACCTAGCGGGATCCCGACTCACCCCTACGAGCAGTACTTC. Its protein product is CARSLGTGLPSGIPTHPYEQYF. The V and J genes are TRBV5-3 and TRBJ2-7; TRBD2 matches 9 bases. TRBV5-3 is flagged as an ORF with uncertain function. This CDR3 has 22 amino acids. Trimming at V came to 0 bases and at J to 2 bases, leaving 24 bases not matched to a gene.

This chain links TRBV11-1 with TRBJ2-1; D unclear. CDR1 and CDR2 (germline): SGHAT, FQDESV (reference sequence). Between the trimmed V and J ends, which lost 1 base and 5 bases, there was a span of 9 bases. The CDR3 runs to 14 residues. The CDR3 nucleotides are TGTGCCAGCAGCTTAGGACAAATTAACAATGAGCAGTTCTTC. Residues: CASSLGQINNEQFF.

This clone has a single count. The chain's CDR3 is CATSREASGADTQYF. DNA for the CDR3: TGTGCCACCAGCAGAGAGGCTAGCGGCGCAGATACGCAGTATTTT. The chain has TRBV15 and TRBJ2-3; 7 nucleotides align to TRBD2. The length of the CDR3 is 15 residues. Germline V gene lookup returns CDR1 LNHNV and CDR2 YYDKDF (reference sequence). Trimming removed 0 bases from V and 4 bases from J; junction bases left unmatched: 4.

This chain links TRBV7-9 with TRBJ2-7, with TRBD1 identical over 9 bases. The V segment lost 4 bases and the J segment 3 bases; nucleotides outside the gene matches: 10. The CDR3 is made up of 16 amino acids. Germline CDR1 is SEHNR and CDR2 is FQNEAQ (reference sequence). CDR3 nucleotides: TGTGCCAGCAGCTGGGTGGGACAGGGCCGGGACTACGAGCAGTACTTC. Its translation is CASSWVGQGRDYEQYF.

The chain recombines TRBV18 with TRBJ1-2; no definite D call. Germline lookup yields CDR1 KGHSH and CDR2 LQKENI. Trimming took off 3 bases at V and 4 bases at J, with 15 bases between the two ends. The length of the CDR3 is 15 residues. The CDR3 sequence: CASSPREIEGYGYTF. CDR3 sequence (DNA): TGTGCCAGCTCACCGCGGGAGATAGAGGGCTATGGCTACACCTTC.

The chain is built from TRBV7-2 and TRBJ2-7; TRBD2 is a possible D gene (5 bases). The CDR3 extends over 15 amino acids. Trimming took off 1 base at V and 0 bases at J, with 10 bases between the two ends. The germline CDR1 and CDR2 sequences are SGHTA and FQGNSA. The CDR3 loop is CASSLGRKLSYEQYF. CDR3 DNA sequence: TGTGCCAGCAGCTTAGGGAGGAAACTCTCCTACGAGCAGTACTTC. Based on the CDR3 plus reference TRBV7-2 and TRBJ2-7, the full variable domain is GAGVSQSPSNKVTEKGKDVELRCDPISGHTALYWYRQSLGQGLEFLIYFQGNSAPDKSGLPSDRFSAERTGGSVSTLTIQRTQQEDSAVYLCASSLGRKLSYEQYFGPGTRLTVT.

As regards this clone: A junction end diverges from the germline sequence, so it may reflect a read error. The rearrangement joins TRBV7-9 to TRBJ2-7; D not certain. This CDR3 comprises 13 residues. Looked up from germline, CDR1 is SEHNR and CDR2 is FQNEAQ (reference sequence). DNA of the CDR3: TGTGCCAGCAGCTCCGACGCAACCTACGAGCAGTGCTTC. The encoded protein is CASSSDATYEQCF.

The V gene is TRBV2, the J gene TRBJ2-5, with D possibly matching TRBD2 (5 bases). V was shortened by 4 bases and J by 3 bases, with 9 bases between the two germline ends. The CDR3 sequence is 13 residues long. CDR1 is SNHLY and CDR2 is FYNNEI in the germline V gene. The CDR3 region has the DNA TGTGCCAGCAGTGGTTTGCGGGAAGAGACCCAGTACTTC. It specifies CASSGLREETQYF.

The rearrangement links TRBV7-9 to TRBJ2-7; 12 bases agree with TRBD2. The V gene's germline CDR1 is SEHNR and CDR2 FQNEAQ (reference sequence). The CDR3 covers 15 residues. The junction had 3 bases not matched to a gene; V was cut back by 6 bases and J by 0 bases. The CDR3, as DNA: TGTGCCAGCAGTTGGACTAGCGGGGACTCCTACGAGCAGTACTTC. Residues: CASSWTSGDSYEQYF.

The rearrangement links TRBV6-1 to TRBJ2-1, with D possibly being TRBD2 (6 bases). Deletions cut 7 bases from V and 9 bases from J, with 22 bases between. This CDR3 comprises 15 residues. The germline V gene encodes CDR1 MNHNS and CDR2 SASEGT. The CDR3 reads CASIPGGGSIGEQFF. The DNA for the CDR3 is TGTGCCAGCATCCCCGGGGGAGGCTCCATCGGTGAGCAGTTCTTC.

The CDR3 spells CATGDLSGANVLTF. The CDR3 DNA sequence: TGCGCCACCGGGGATCTCTCTGGGGCCAACGTCCTGACTTTC. This rearrangement joins TRBV10-2 to TRBJ2-6; D perhaps matches TRBD2 (5 bases). Germline V lookup: CDR1 WSHSY, CDR2 SAAADI. Trimming pared 10 bases from V and 0 bases from J, leaving 10 bases between. This CDR3 contains 14 residues.

This clone was detected only a few times. CDR3 loop: CASSLGQGRKPQHF. In DNA form, the CDR3 reads TGTGCCAGCAGTTTGGGACAGGGTCGCAAGCCCCAGCATTTT. The chain carries TRBV27 and TRBJ1-5; TRBD1 agrees at 9 bases. The length of the CDR3 is 14 residues. CDR1 is MNHEY, CDR2 SMNVEV, per germline (reference sequence). The J segment lost 8 bases and the V segment lost 3 bases, leaving 5 bases of the junction unmatched.

The rearrangement links TRBV28 to TRBJ1-1, with D perhaps matching TRBD1 (5 bases). V was cut by 5 bases and J by 2 bases, with 15 bases left in between. Germline lookup yields CDR1 MDHEN and CDR2 SYDVKM. This CDR3 region has 15 residues. The CDR3 DNA reads as TGTGCCAGCAGTACAGGCTCGGCAGTTAACACTGAAGCTTTCTTT. This sequence encodes CASSTGSAVNTEAFF.

This CDR3 reads CAITQGPLSGANVLTF. The CDR3 DNA reads as TGTGCCATCACGCAGGGACCCCTCTCTGGGGCCAACGTCCTGACTTTC. This rearrangement joins TRBV10-3 to TRBJ2-6, with D perhaps assigned TRBD1 or TRBD2 (5 bases each). This CDR3 is built from 16 residues. From germline, CDR1 is ENHRY and CDR2 SYGVKD. With 7 bases removed from V and 0 bases from J, the gap between germline ends came to 13 bases.

The CDR3 loop reads CASSPGEDQPQHF. In DNA form, the CDR3 reads TGTGCCAGCTCACCAGGGGAAGATCAGCCCCAGCATTTT. The J gene is TRBJ1-5, the V gene TRBV18; D is unclear. This CDR3 is 13 amino acids long. The V end lost 2 bases, the J end lost 5 bases, and 7 bases lay between the germline ends. Germline loops: CDR1 KGHSH, CDR2 LQKENI.

This chain links TRBV5-6 with TRBJ1-3; D unresolved. CDR1 and CDR2 from the germline V gene are SGHDT and YYEEEE. The CDR3 loop spans 15 amino acids. V was shortened by 1 base and J by 0 bases, with 8 bases between the two germline ends. The CDR3 DNA sequence: TGTGCCAGCAGCTTGTGGGCCATCTCTGGAAACACCATATATTTT. This sequence encodes CASSLWAISGNTIYF.